This T cell receptor beta chain is from a study of blood T cell repertoires in COVID-19. Study as a whole: Acute-phase and convalescent COVID-19 samples originated in the United States, Italy and Spain.

Original analysis: Reference gene primer amplification gave nucleated cell count estimates. Some clones are missing from TCRdb's copy, which holds only in-frame ones; the method was immunoSEQ multiplex PCR. V and J calls and clone size come straight from that table; D and trimming were deduced from the DNA. The table has over 350,000 clones, 75% to 90% seen once; the top ten hold roughly 1.4%. The V gene lost 4 bases and the J gene lost 8 bases, with 20 bases spanning the gap. The germline gives CDR1 SQVTM, CDR2 ANQGSEA. The CDR3 is 14 residues long. The receptor's source is a woman in her 30s with active or convalescent COVID-19. The chain combines TRBV29-1 with TRBJ1-2; D possibly corresponds to TRBD1 (5 bases). Input material: peripheral blood. The CDR3, as DNA: TGCAGCGTTGCGGGGGAAGTGGCAGGAGGAGGCTACACCTTC. It codes for CSVAGEVAGGGYTF.